This paragraph reports one T cell receptor (beta chain). Which antigen it targets is not known. No base-level quality is on record; no much larger clone is a single base apart. Receptor amplification or capture employed PCR. The instrument given in TCRdb is Illumina HiSeq 2000. TCRdb reprocessed the public reads (quality trimming at Q25 with fastp, clone calling with MiXCR) and kept in-frame beta chains. For every CDR3 protein sequence, its rows merge into one entry that carries the most common genes and DNA. The sample profile shows approximately 77,000 distinct CDR3 sequences; approximately 49% of them were found once. Roughly 10% of the sample comes from the top ten. CDR1 and CDR2 are read off the germline V gene (reference sequence) as LNHNV and YYDKDF. V sheds 3 bases and J sheds 1 base, leaving 3 bases between their ends. There are 12 amino acids in the CDR3, from cysteine to phenylalanine inclusive. The DNA shown is the 36-base CDR3, in frame from base 1.

The data stem from a study of CDR3 diversity in severe acne (dated by TCRdb to the late 2010s). Sequenced input: blood. This clonotype originated in a male donor with severe acne vulgaris. The sequence joins TRBV15 to TRBJ1-1; a confident D gene designation cannot be given. The CDR3 is CATSSRNTEAFF. Read as DNA, the sequence is TGTGCCACCAGCAGTCGGAACACTGAAGCTTTCTTT.